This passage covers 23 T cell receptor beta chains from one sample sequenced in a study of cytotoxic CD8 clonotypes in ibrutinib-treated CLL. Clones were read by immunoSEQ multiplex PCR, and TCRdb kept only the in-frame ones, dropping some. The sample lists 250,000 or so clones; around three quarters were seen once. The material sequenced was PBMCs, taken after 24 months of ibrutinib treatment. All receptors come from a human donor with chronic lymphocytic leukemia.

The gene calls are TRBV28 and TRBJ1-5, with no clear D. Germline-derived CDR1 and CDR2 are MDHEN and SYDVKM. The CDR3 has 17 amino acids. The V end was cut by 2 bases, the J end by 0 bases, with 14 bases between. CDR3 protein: CASSLPITRYSNQPQHF. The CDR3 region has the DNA TGTGCCAGCAGTTTACCCATCACACGATATAGCAATCAGCCCCAGCATTTT.

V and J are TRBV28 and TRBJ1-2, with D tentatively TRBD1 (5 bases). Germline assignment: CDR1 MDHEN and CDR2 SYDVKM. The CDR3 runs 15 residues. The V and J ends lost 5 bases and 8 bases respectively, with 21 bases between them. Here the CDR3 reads CASSLRPGIIGGYTF. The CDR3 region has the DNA TGTGCCAGCAGTCTACGGCCAGGGATCATCGGGGGCTACACCTTC.

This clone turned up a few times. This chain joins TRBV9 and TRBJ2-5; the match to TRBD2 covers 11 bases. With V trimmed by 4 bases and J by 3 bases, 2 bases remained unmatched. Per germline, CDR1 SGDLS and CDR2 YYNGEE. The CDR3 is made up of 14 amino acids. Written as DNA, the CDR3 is TGTGCCAGCAGCCTGGGACTAGCGGAAGAGACCCAGTACTTC. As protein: CASSLGLAEETQYF.

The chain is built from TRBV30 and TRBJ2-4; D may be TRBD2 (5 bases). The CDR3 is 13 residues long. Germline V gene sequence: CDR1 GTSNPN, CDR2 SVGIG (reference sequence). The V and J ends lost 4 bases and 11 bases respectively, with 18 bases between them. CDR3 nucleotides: TGTGCCTGGAATGACGGAGGAGCGATTTTTCAGTACTTC. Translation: CAWNDGGAIFQYF.

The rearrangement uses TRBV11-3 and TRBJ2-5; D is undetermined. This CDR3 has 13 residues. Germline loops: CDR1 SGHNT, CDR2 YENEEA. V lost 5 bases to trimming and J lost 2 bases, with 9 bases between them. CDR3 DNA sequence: TGTGCCAGCAGCGCCAACATTCAAGAGACCCAGTACTTC. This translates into CASSANIQETQYF.

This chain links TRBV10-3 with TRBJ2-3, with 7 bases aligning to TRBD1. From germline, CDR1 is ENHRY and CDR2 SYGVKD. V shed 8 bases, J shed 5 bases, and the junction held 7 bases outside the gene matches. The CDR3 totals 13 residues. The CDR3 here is CAIRQGSGDTQYF. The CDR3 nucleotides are TGTGCCATCCGACAGGGTTCGGGAGATACGCAGTATTTT.

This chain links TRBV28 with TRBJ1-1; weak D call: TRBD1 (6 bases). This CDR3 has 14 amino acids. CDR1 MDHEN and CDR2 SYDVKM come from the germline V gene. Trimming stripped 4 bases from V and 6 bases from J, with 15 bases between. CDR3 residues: CASSYPGGGAEAFF. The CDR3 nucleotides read TGTGCCAGCAGTTACCCCGGGGGGGGCGCTGAAGCTTTCTTT.

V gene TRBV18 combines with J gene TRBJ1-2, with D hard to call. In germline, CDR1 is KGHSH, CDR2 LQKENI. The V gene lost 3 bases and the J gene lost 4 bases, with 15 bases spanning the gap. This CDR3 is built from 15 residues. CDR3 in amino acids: CASSPVGEGSYGYTF. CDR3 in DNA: TGTGCCAGCTCACCTGTTGGGGAAGGCAGCTATGGCTACACCTTC.

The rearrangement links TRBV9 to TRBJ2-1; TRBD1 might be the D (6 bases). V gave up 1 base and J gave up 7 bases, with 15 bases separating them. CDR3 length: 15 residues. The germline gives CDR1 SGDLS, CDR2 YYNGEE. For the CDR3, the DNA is TGTGCCAGCAGCGTATCGTCACGTGACAGGAATGAGCAGTTCTTC. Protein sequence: CASSVSSRDRNEQFF.

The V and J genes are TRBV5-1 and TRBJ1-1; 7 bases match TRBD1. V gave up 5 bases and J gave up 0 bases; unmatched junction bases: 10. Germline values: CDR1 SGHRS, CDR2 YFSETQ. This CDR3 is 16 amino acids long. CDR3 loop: CASSSGDSSMNTEAFF. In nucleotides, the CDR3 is TGCGCCAGCAGTTCTGGGGACAGTTCCATGAACACTGAAGCTTTCTTT.

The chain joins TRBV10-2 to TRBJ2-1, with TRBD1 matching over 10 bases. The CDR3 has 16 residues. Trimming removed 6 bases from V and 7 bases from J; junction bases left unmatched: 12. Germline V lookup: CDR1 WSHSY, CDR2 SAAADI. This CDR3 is CASREDRGLVANEQFF. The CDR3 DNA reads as TGCGCCAGCAGAGAGGACAGGGGGTTGGTTGCAAATGAGCAGTTCTTC.

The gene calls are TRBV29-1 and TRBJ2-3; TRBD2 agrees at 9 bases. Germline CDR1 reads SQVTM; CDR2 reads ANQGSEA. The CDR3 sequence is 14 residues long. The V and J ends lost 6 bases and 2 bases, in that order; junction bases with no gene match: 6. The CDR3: CSVGLAPNTDTQYF. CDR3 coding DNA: TGCAGCGTGGGACTAGCACCAAACACAGATACGCAGTATTTT.

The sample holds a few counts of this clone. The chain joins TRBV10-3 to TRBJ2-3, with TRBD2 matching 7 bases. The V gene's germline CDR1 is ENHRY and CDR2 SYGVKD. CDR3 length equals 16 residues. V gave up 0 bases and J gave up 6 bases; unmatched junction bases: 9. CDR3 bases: TGTGCCATCAGTGAGTCTATGCGGGGGTCCTGGGATACGCAGTATTTT. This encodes CAISESMRGSWDTQYF.

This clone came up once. The CDR3 nucleotides are TGTGCCAGCAGCCCCCATGGAGACGAGCAGTACTTC. It is translated as CASSPHGDEQYF. The chain is built from TRBV9 and TRBJ2-7; D gene ambiguous. Germline CDR1 and CDR2: SGDLS and YYNGEE. The V and J ends lost 4 bases and 5 bases respectively, with 10 bases between them. CDR3 size: 12 residues.

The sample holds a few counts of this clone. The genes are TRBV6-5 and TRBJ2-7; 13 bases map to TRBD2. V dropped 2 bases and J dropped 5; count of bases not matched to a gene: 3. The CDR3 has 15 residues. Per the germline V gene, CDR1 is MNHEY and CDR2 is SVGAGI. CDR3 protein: CASSYRGTSGNEQYF. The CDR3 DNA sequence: TGTGCCAGCAGTTACCGCGGGACTAGCGGGAACGAGCAGTACTTC.

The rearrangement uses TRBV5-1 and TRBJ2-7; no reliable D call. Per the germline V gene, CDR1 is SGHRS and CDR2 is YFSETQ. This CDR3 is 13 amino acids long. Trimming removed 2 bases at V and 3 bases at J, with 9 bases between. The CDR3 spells CASSFTEDYEQYF. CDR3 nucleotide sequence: TGCGCCAGCAGCTTTACGGAAGACTACGAGCAGTACTTC.

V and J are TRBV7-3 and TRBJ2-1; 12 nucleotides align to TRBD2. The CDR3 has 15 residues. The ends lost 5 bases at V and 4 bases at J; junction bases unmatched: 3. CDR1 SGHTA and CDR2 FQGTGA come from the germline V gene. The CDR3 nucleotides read TGTGCCAGCAGCCGGACTAGCGGGGCGTACAATGAGCAGTTCTTC. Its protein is CASSRTSGAYNEQFF.

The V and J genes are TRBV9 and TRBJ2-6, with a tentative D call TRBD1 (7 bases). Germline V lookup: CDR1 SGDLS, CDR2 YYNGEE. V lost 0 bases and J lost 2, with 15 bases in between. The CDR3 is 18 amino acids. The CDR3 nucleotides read TGTGCCAGCAGCGTAGCTGCAGGGGGGTCCCCTGGGGCCAACGTCCTGACTTTC. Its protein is CASSVAAGGSPGANVLTF.

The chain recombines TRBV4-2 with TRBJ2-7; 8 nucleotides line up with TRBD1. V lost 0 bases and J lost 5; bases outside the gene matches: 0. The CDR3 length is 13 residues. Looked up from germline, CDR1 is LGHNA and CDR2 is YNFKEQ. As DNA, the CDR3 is TGTGCCAGCAGCCAAGACAGGGGGCACGAGCAGTACTTC. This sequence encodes CASSQDRGHEQYF.

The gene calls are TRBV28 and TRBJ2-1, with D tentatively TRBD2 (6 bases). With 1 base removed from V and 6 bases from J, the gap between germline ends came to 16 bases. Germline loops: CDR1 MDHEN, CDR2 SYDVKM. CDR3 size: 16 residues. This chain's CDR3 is CASSLYSGSSRNEQFF. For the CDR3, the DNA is TGTGCCAGCAGTTTATATAGCGGTTCGAGTCGCAATGAGCAGTTCTTC.

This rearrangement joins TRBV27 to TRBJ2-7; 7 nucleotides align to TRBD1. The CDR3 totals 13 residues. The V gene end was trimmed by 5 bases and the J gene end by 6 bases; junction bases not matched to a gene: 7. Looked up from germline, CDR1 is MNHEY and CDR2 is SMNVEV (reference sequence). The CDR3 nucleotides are TGTGCCAGCAGTCTAGACAGGGCTGGCGAGCAGTACTTC. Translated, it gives CASSLDRAGEQYF.

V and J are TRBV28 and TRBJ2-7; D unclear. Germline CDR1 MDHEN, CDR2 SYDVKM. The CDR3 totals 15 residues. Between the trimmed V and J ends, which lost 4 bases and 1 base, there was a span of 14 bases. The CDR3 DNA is TGTGCCAGCAGTTCCCGCCTTGTAGGTTCCTACGAGCAGTACTTC. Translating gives CASSSRLVGSYEQYF.

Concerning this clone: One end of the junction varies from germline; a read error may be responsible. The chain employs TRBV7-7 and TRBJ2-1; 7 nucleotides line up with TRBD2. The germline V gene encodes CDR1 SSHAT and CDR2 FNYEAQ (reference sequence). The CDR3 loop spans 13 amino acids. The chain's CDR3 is CASSDRDYDEQFF. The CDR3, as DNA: TGTGCTAGCAGCGACCGGGACTACGATGAGCAGTTCTTC.